Listed here are 24 T cell receptor beta chains from one sample, sequenced in a study of identical twins. One entry per CDR3 protein, called by TCRdb with MiXCR from the 5' RACE reads. Among hundreds of thousands of distinct CDR3 sequences listed, 9% to 15% were seen once. This sample also belongs to another study, concerning yellow fever vaccine responses in identical twins.

Input material: PBMCs. The source of these receptors is a woman younger than 35 in good health.

This CDR3 is CASSPIPIQETQYF. DNA for the CDR3: TGTGCCAGCAGCCCCATCCCCATTCAAGAGACCCAGTACTTC. This rearrangement joins TRBV3-1 to TRBJ2-5; no clear D gene. CDR3 length: 14 residues. Germline CDR1 LGHDT, CDR2 YNNKEL (reference sequence). V was trimmed by 4 bases and J by 2 bases, leaving 11 bases between them.

This clonotype came up many times. The V and J genes are TRBV29-1 and TRBJ1-2, with 7 bases matching TRBD1. The CDR3 contains 15 residues. The trim removed 7 bases at V and 3 bases at J, leaving 14 bases unmatched. Germline CDR1 SQVTM, CDR2 ANQGSEA. CDR3: CSGPRDSPVHYGYTF. The DNA of the CDR3 is TGCAGCGGCCCACGGGACAGCCCTGTTCACTATGGCTACACCTTC.

This clonotype showed up many times. The chain is built from TRBV12-3 or TRBV12-4 and TRBJ2-1, with 10 bases identical to TRBD2. The CDR3 runs 16 residues. V was pared by 6 bases and J by 3 bases, with 8 bases of the junction left unmatched. The CDR3 DNA is TGTGCCAGCAGGGGGCTAGCGGGAGCCAGCTACAATGAGCAGTTCTTC. It translates to CASRGLAGASYNEQFF.

This clonotype has ten or more counts. The chain employs TRBV29-1 and TRBJ1-5; the match to TRBD1 covers 7 bases. Per the germline V gene, CDR1 is SQVTM and CDR2 is ANQGSEA. Trimming at V came to 4 bases and at J to 0 bases, leaving 3 bases not matched to a gene. The CDR3 contains 14 residues. CDR3 sequence: CSVGTGSSNQPQHF. CDR3 DNA: TGCAGCGTTGGGACAGGTTCTAGCAATCAGCCCCAGCATTTT. The full variable domain, rest sourced from reference TRBV29-1 and TRBJ1-5, is SAVISQKPSRDICQRGTSLTIQCQVDSQVTMMFWYRQQPGQSLTLIATANQGSEATYESGFVIDKFPISRPNLTFSTLTVSNMSPEDSSIYLCSVGTGSSNQPQHFGDGTRLSIL.

This clonotype was detected only a few times. J is TRBJ1-2 and V is TRBV20-1, with 7 bases aligning to TRBD1. CDR1 is DFQATT and CDR2 is SNEGSKA in the germline V gene (reference sequence). J lost 4 bases, V lost 4 bases, and 12 bases had no gene match. The CDR3 length is 15 residues. CDR3 sequence reads: CSANNPRDSFYGYTF. CDR3 sequence (DNA): TGCAGTGCTAACAATCCCCGGGACAGCTTCTATGGCTACACCTTC.

The gene calls are TRBV12-3 or TRBV12-4 and TRBJ2-1; a possible D gene is TRBD1 (5 bases). The CDR3 covers 17 residues. The V gene lost 4 bases and the J gene lost 0 bases, with 16 bases spanning the gap. CDR3 in amino acids: CASSYPRQSSSYNEQFF. CDR3 DNA: TGTGCCAGCAGTTACCCTAGACAGTCAAGCTCCTACAATGAGCAGTTCTTC.

The chain carries TRBV11-1 and TRBJ2-3; 15 positions match TRBD2. The CDR3 runs 18 residues. The germline gives CDR1 SGHAT, CDR2 FQDESV (reference sequence). With V trimmed by 5 bases and J by 3 bases, 9 bases remained unmatched. The DNA for the CDR3 is TGTGCCAGCAGCAGGACTAGCGGGGGGGCCGGCGGGACAGATACGCAGTATTTT. Translated, it gives CASSRTSGGAGGTDTQYF.

The chain recombines TRBV18 with TRBJ2-5, with D uncertain. V lost 6 bases and J lost 4, with 18 bases in between. CDR3 length: 15 residues. CDR1 is KGHSH and CDR2 is LQKENI in the germline V gene. This chain's CDR3 is CASSPDDLQGETQYF. The CDR3 DNA reads TGTGCCAGCTCCCCCGACGACCTCCAAGGAGAGACCCAGTACTTC.

V and J are TRBV15 and TRBJ2-7; weak D call: TRBD2 (6 bases). This CDR3 has 17 amino acids. With 0 bases removed from V and 4 bases from J, the gap between germline ends came to 19 bases. Germline V gene data show CDR1 as LNHNV and CDR2 as YYDKDF (reference sequence). The CDR3 loop reads CATSREITGLASYEQYF. DNA for the CDR3: TGTGCCACCAGCAGAGAAATCACTGGGCTAGCGAGTTACGAGCAGTACTTC.

This clonotype has more than one count but fewer than ten. The CDR3 region is CASSSKSSPTPLDTQYF. The DNA for the CDR3 is TGTGCCAGCAGTTCCAAGAGTAGCCCGACCCCCTTGGATACGCAGTATTTT. The rearrangement joins TRBV28 to TRBJ2-3; the D is unclear. Germline CDR1 is MDHEN and CDR2 is SYDVKM. This CDR3 is built from 17 residues. V was clipped by 4 bases and J by 6 bases, with 23 bases between them.

The rearrangement joins TRBV7-9 to TRBJ1-3, with D hard to call. CDR1 SEHNR and CDR2 FQNEAQ come from the germline V gene (reference sequence). Trimming took 1 base from V and 0 from J, leaving 7 bases between them. This CDR3 is built from 15 residues. In DNA form, the CDR3 reads TGTGCCAGCAGCTTAGGAGCTAGCTCTGGAAACACCATATATTTT. Translation: CASSLGASSGNTIYF.

The chain links TRBV29-1 to TRBJ2-7, with 7 bases lining up with TRBD2. V lost 3 bases to trimming and J lost 0 bases; unmatched junction nucleotides: 8. The CDR3 runs 15 residues. The germline V gene encodes CDR1 SQVTM and CDR2 ANQGSEA. The CDR3 DNA reads TGCAGCGTTGAGTTTCTAGCGGAGAGCTCCTACGAGCAGTACTTC. Translation gives CSVEFLAESSYEQYF.

There are a few counts of this clonotype. The V call is TRBV2, the J call TRBJ2-5; 9 bases are shared with TRBD1. With V trimmed by 6 bases and J by 5 bases, 7 bases remained unmatched. CDR1 is SNHLY and CDR2 is FYNNEI in the germline V gene. The CDR3 is 14 residues long. CDR3 protein: CASRWTGVSETQYF. CDR3 DNA: TGTGCCAGCAGATGGACAGGGGTTTCGGAGACCCAGTACTTC. The full variable domain, with the rest looked up from reference TRBV2 and TRBJ2-5, is EPEVTQTPSHQVTQMGQEVILRCVPISNHLYFYWYRQILGQKVEFLVSFYNNEISEKSEIFDDQFSVERPDGSNFTLKIRSTKLEDSAMYFCASRWTGVSETQYFGPGTRLLVL.

This clonotype was recorded many times. This sequence joins TRBV20-1 and TRBJ2-5; 11 bases align to TRBD1. V trimming: 1 base; J trimming: 3 bases; junction bases outside the gene matches: 7. CDR1 is DFQATT, CDR2 SNEGSKA, per germline (reference sequence). The CDR3 totals 16 residues. The chain's CDR3 is CSARGPGTGGKETQYF. The CDR3 DNA follows: TGCAGTGCTAGAGGACCCGGGACAGGGGGAAAAGAGACCCAGTACTTC.

The CDR3 DNA sequence: TGTGCCAGCAGTACCACGGACAGGGGACATAATTCACCCCTCCACTTT. Protein product: CASSTTDRGHNSPLHF. This sequence joins TRBV7-9 and TRBJ1-6; 9 bases agree with TRBD1. Germline V CDR1 and CDR2: SEHNR, FQNEAQ (reference sequence). CDR3 length: 16 residues. With 6 bases clipped from V and 5 bases from J, the junction kept 8 bases outside the gene matches.

Ten or more counts support this clonotype. The chain carries TRBV29-1 and TRBJ2-2; no firm D call. From germline, CDR1 is SQVTM and CDR2 ANQGSEA. The length of the CDR3 is 16 residues. V was clipped by 1 base and J by 1 base, with 13 bases between them. The CDR3 DNA sequence: TGCAGCGTTGAAGTAGAAAGGGTTCTGAACACCGGGGAGCTGTTTTTT. The encoded protein is CSVEVERVLNTGELFF.

The V call is TRBV7-3, the J call TRBJ2-2; perhaps TRBD2 as D (5 bases). This CDR3 comprises 16 residues. CDR1 is SGHTA and CDR2 is FQGTGA in the germline V gene. V shed 2 bases and J shed 7 bases, with 17 bases lying between them. CDR3: CASSLVSGLANGELFF. The CDR3 nucleotides are TGTGCCAGCAGCTTAGTTTCTGGGCTAGCCAACGGGGAGCTGTTTTTT.

This chain connects TRBV29-1 to TRBJ2-4, with 11 bases aligning to TRBD2. Germline CDR1 is SQVTM and CDR2 is ANQGSEA. This CDR3 is built from 14 residues. V lost 6 bases and J lost 0; bases outside the gene matches: 1. The CDR3 sequence: CSVGTSGAKNIQYF. The CDR3 DNA follows: TGCAGCGTCGGGACTAGCGGAGCCAAAAACATTCAGTACTTC.

The V gene is TRBV29-1, the J gene TRBJ2-5, with no clear D. The germline V and J ends were trimmed by 3 bases and 2 bases, with 10 bases remaining between them. The CDR3 spans 13 residues. Germline-derived CDR1 and CDR2 are SQVTM and ANQGSEA. The CDR3 DNA is TGCAGCGTTGATTTGACAAAACAAGAGACCCAGTACTTC. It is translated as CSVDLTKQETQYF.

The chain is built from TRBV28 and TRBJ2-7, with D tentatively TRBD1 or TRBD2 (6 bases each). The length of the CDR3 is 13 residues. Trimming stripped 7 bases from V and 5 bases from J, with 15 bases between. The V gene's germline CDR1 is MDHEN and CDR2 SYDVKM. CDR3 in amino acids: CASTSEGGNEQYF. In nucleotides, the CDR3 is TGTGCCAGCACCTCGGAGGGGGGCAACGAGCAGTACTTC.

The genes are TRBV6-1 and TRBJ1-2, with TRBD1 matching over 10 bases. The J segment lost 8 bases and the V segment lost 6 bases, leaving 6 bases of the junction unmatched. In germline, CDR1 is MNHNS, CDR2 SASEGT. The CDR3 has 13 residues. CDR3 nucleotides: TGTGCCAGCAGCCTAGACAGGGGGCGAGGCTACACCTTC. Its translation is CASSLDRGRGYTF.

The rearrangement joins TRBV27 to TRBJ2-3; 10 bases line up with TRBD2. The ends lost 10 bases at V and 5 bases at J; junction bases unmatched: 21. Germline V gene lookup returns CDR1 MNHEY and CDR2 SMNVEV (reference sequence). The CDR3 runs to 18 residues. The CDR3: CATHSSVAGGPGGDTQYF. Here the CDR3 DNA reads TGTGCCACCCATAGTTCGGTAGCGGGGGGCCCGGGTGGAGATACGCAGTATTTT.

This clonotype was seen a handful of times. The chain links TRBV12-3 or TRBV12-4 to TRBJ2-7; TRBD2 aligns across 8 bases. The CDR3 totals 15 residues. Losses at the gene ends were 6 bases for V and 2 bases for J; bases not matched to a gene: 9. As DNA, the CDR3 is TGTGCCAGCAGGGACCTAGCGGGCCGGGCCTACGAGCAGTACTTC. Translation gives CASRDLAGRAYEQYF.

This clonotype was seen more than once but under ten times. This sequence joins TRBV20-1 and TRBJ2-7; tentative D call: TRBD2 (7 bases). The CDR3 length is 15 residues. Germline values: CDR1 DFQATT, CDR2 SNEGSKA (reference sequence). V dropped 0 bases and J dropped 4 bases, with 16 bases sitting between them. CDR3 sequence reads: CSARDLGGRGYEQYF. The CDR3 DNA reads TGCAGTGCTAGAGATCTCGGGGGGCGCGGGTACGAGCAGTACTTC.